The 14 T cell receptor beta chains reported below all come from one sample, sequenced in a study of early T cells in non-severe SARS-CoV-2 infection. Via MiXCR, TCRdb re-called the 5' RACE reads, giving one row per CDR3 protein. The sample includes approximately 69,000 distinct CDR3 sequences, roughly 9.4% of them seen just once. The sequenced sample consisted of whole blood. The receptors originated from an adult who was a healthcare worker with PCR-confirmed SARS-CoV-2 infection or an uninfected control (not recorded which).

The chain combines TRBV29-1 with TRBJ1-2, with 7 bases that match TRBD1. CDR1 SQVTM and CDR2 ANQGSEA come from the germline V gene. Trimming removed 7 bases from V and 9 bases from J; junction bases left unmatched: 8. The CDR3 is made up of 11 amino acids. The CDR3 here is CSAAETGSYTF. The DNA for the CDR3 is TGCAGCGCCGCGGAGACAGGGAGCTACACCTTC. The full variable domain, completed using reference TRBV29-1 and TRBJ1-2, is SAVISQKPSRDICQRGTSLTIQCQVDSQVTMMFWYRQQPGQSLTLIATANQGSEATYESGFVIDKFPISRPNLTFSTLTVSNMSPEDSSIYLCSAAETGSYTFGSGTRLTVV.

This clonotype came up a few times. The genes are TRBV6-1 and TRBJ2-3, with D unresolved. Between the trimmed V and J ends, which lost 1 base and 0 bases, there was a span of 8 bases. This CDR3 is built from 15 residues. CDR1 is MNHNS and CDR2 is SASEGT in the germline V gene. CDR3 region: CASSEGGPSTDTQYF. CDR3 DNA: TGTGCCAGCAGTGAAGGCGGACCGAGCACAGATACGCAGTATTTT.

The table lists this clonotype with a few counts. V is TRBV28 and J is TRBJ1-1; D unresolved. CDR1 is MDHEN, CDR2 SYDVKM, per germline. This CDR3 is built from 11 residues. V was clipped by 7 bases and J by 0 bases, with 3 bases between them. The CDR3: CASTLNTEAFF. DNA of the CDR3: TGTGCCAGCACACTGAACACTGAAGCTTTCTTT.

This clonotype was seen a few times. V gene TRBV20-1 combines with J gene TRBJ2-3; D may correspond to TRBD1 or TRBD2 (5 bases each). V dropped 0 bases and J dropped 3 bases, with 13 bases sitting between them. Germline V CDR1 and CDR2: DFQATT, SNEGSKA (reference sequence). The CDR3 covers 15 residues. In nucleotides, the CDR3 is TGCAGTGCTAGAGATTCGGGAAAGGGGACAGATACGCAGTATTTT. This encodes CSARDSGKGTDTQYF.

This sequence joins TRBV24-1 and TRBJ2-1; 7 bases are shared with TRBD2. CDR3 size: 15 residues. CDR1 and CDR2 (germline): KGHDR, SFDVKD. The V segment lost 5 bases and the J segment 5 bases; nucleotides outside the gene matches: 8. CDR3 sequence: CATSGGDYTDNEQFF. CDR3 in DNA: TGTGCCACCAGTGGGGGGGACTACACCGACAATGAGCAGTTCTTC.

The gene calls are TRBV19 and TRBJ2-5; D uncertain. Per germline, CDR1 LNHDA and CDR2 SQIVND (reference sequence). The CDR3 has 13 residues. Trimming shortened V by 5 bases and J by 10 bases, and 17 bases separated the two germline ends. The CDR3 spells CASSGKAPGGQYF. In DNA form, the CDR3 reads TGTGCCAGTAGTGGGAAGGCCCCGGGTGGCCAGTACTTC.

The V call is TRBV29-1, the J call TRBJ2-7; 8 bases map to TRBD1. This CDR3 comprises 13 residues. J gave up 6 bases and V 7 bases, and 11 bases lay outside the gene matches. CDR1 SQVTM and CDR2 ANQGSEA come from the germline V gene. CDR3 DNA: TGCAGCGCCGCAATACAGGGGGATGGCGAGCAGTACTTC. It is translated as CSAAIQGDGEQYF.

This clonotype has ten or more counts. This chain links TRBV10-1 with TRBJ2-5; D is uncertain. The CDR3 is 13 residues long. V lost 4 bases, J lost 0 bases, and 6 bases lay in between. Germline CDR1 WNHNN, CDR2 SYGVQD (reference sequence). The CDR3 spells CASSGSNQETQYF. For the CDR3, the DNA is TGCGCCAGCAGTGGGTCCAACCAAGAGACCCAGTACTTC.

This clonotype was seen only a few times. The V and J genes are TRBV3-1 and TRBJ2-5; D uncertain. Trimming left V 0 bases short and J 7 bases short, with 9 bases between. This CDR3 is built from 13 residues. Germline V lookup: CDR1 LGHDT, CDR2 YNNKEL (reference sequence). Written as DNA, the CDR3 is TGTGCCAGCAGCCAAGAAAGGGTCAGGACCCAGTACTTC. Translated: CASSQERVRTQYF.

This chain joins TRBV6-5 and TRBJ2-1; 12 bases are shared with TRBD1. The germline CDR1 and CDR2 sequences are MNHEY and SVGAGI. The V gene end was trimmed by 5 bases and the J gene end by 9 bases; junction bases not matched to a gene: 5. CDR3 length: 14 amino acids. CDR3 loop: CASSKRDRGLEQFF. For the CDR3, the DNA is TGTGCCAGCAGTAAACGGGACAGGGGGCTTGAGCAGTTCTTC.

This clonotype was counted at least ten times. This chain uses TRBV11-2 with TRBJ2-2; 10 positions match TRBD2. CDR3 length equals 16 residues. Germline V lookup: CDR1 SGHAT, CDR2 FQNNGV. The V and J ends lost 4 bases and 5 bases, in that order; junction bases with no gene match: 7. CDR3 sequence (DNA): TGTGCCAGCAGCTCGCTAGCGGGAGTAGGTACCGGGGAGCTGTTTTTT. Residues: CASSSLAGVGTGELFF.

In this sample, this clonotype turned up many times. The chain employs TRBV12-3 or TRBV12-4 and TRBJ2-1; D is uncertain. The CDR3 has 14 amino acids. V lost 1 base, J lost 8 bases, and 12 bases lay in between. CDR3 in DNA: TGTGCCAGCAGTTTAGACCCTTCGATGGATGAGCAGTTCTTC. It codes for CASSLDPSMDEQFF.

A few counts support this clonotype. The rearrangement joins TRBV21-1 to TRBJ2-1; TRBD2, as called in the table, went unchecked against the DNA. TRBV21-1 is noted as a pseudogene. The CDR3 consists of 15 residues. CDR3 coding DNA: TGTGCCAGCAGCATTTCAGGACTAGCTTTCAATGAGCAGTTCTTC. As protein: CASSISGLAFNEQFF.

This clonotype was counted at least ten times. The chain uses TRBV7-2 and TRBJ2-7; 12 positions agree with TRBD1. CDR1 is SGHTA and CDR2 is FQGNSA in the germline V gene. The length of the CDR3 is 16 residues. The junction had 14 bases not matched to a gene; V was cut back by 7 bases and J by 7 bases. The CDR3 nucleotides are TGTGCCAGCAACGGTGGACCGGGACAGGGGGCGCGGGAGCAGTACTTC. This codes for CASNGGPGQGAREQYF.